Here is one T cell receptor beta chain with its context. The antigen it binds to is not known. Nothing much larger sits one base from this clone, and base qualities are not available. The donors were healthy, HIV-negative adults with no recently reported acute infections or vaccinations. All donors were Caucasian adults living in Nashville, Tennessee, USA. CD4+ T cells were enriched by magnetic negative selection; naive cells were then positively selected on CD45RA, and the negative fraction formed the memory subset. After blood collection by leukapheresis, PBMCs were isolated using Ficoll-Histopaque density gradient centrifugation and then cryopreserved in the vapor phase of liquid nitrogen. Analytical flow cytometry was used to check the purity and quantity of every magnetically sorted T cell population. Each sorted fraction had its genomic DNA isolated and then quantified by UV absorbance on a Nanodrop 2000c.

TCR CDR3 regions were amplified from genomic DNA by multiplex PCR using the deep immunoSEQ assay. Extracted genomic DNA from each cell subset was distributed evenly across all wells of several immunoSEQ 96-well plates, and each plate was treated as a replicate. For sorted subsets, each replicate PCR was loaded with around 220 ng genomic DNA, equivalent to 30,000 or so T cell genomes. Purified libraries were quantified with a Qubit 3.0 fluorometer, sized on a Bioanalyzer 2100, and re-quantified with the KAPA Library Quantification kit. Every immunoSEQ 96-well plate was sequenced on a dedicated single-read 150-cycle Illumina NextSeq 550 flow cell. In the source study's methods: Because the immunoSEQ output held only junctional sequences and lacked quality scores, the filtering could not match the filtering applied to full-length reads. Sequences were annotated with PyIR, a Python wrapper for IgBLAST v1.9, using IMGT germline references to assign V/J genes and CDR3. Any read was removed if the V/J assignment was weak (E-value above 1e-6), the CDR3 was missing, or the read contained stop codons, out-of-frame junctions, or ambiguous translated residues. V3J clonotypes were defined as sequences sharing an identical inferred V gene, J gene, and CDR3 amino acid sequence. Percentage overlap between repertoires was calculated by dividing the number of shared unique clonotypes by the size of the smaller repertoire. RTK rarefaction, the Chao1 estimator, and Recon v2.1 estimates of unobserved clonotypes were used to assess repertoire richness. Generation probabilities were computed with OLGA for all TCRbeta clonotypes obtained by the gDNA method from a few donors. TCRdb limited this immuneACCESS table to in-frame rearrangements with V and J called. A share of clones is missing; checked studies link under half to unresolved V genes, and the rest is unexplained. V and J calls and clone size follow that table, whereas D and trimming were derived from the DNA. For this sample the table gives 2 million to 2.5 million clones, of which around 95% were detected only once. The ten largest clonotypes hold more than 0.1% of the sample.

This sample was included in a study of shared clonotypes between healthy human individuals (dated by TCRdb to about 2020). General notes on the study: The cohort comprised a couple of women and a few men aged 18 to 49 years. For each donor, three plates each were used for CD4 naive and CD4 memory, two plates were used for CD8 naive, and one plate was used for CD8 memory. To estimate repertoire size and how much clonotype sharing occurs between individuals, the study deeply sequenced the blood TCR repertoires of five healthy adults. Different laboratories and diverse techniques were used to prepare libraries and sequence TCR repertoires, to increase sequencing depth and limit assay-specific biases. Between about 0.8 and 9.5 billion PBMCs per donor were obtained by leukapheresis. Overall study results and their limits: Compared with non-shared clonotypes, clonotypes shared by all four sorted-subset donors had higher generation probabilities. Rarefaction of sorted-subset datasets indicated incomplete sequencing despite the large sequencing depth. Sampling was restricted to blood, and TCR repertoires in tissue are likely to differ from TCR repertoires in blood. Naive subsets generally had larger estimated clonotype richness than memory subsets did. Because the study included only a small number of donors, the genetic and exposure-history diversity represented was limited. Sharing across a handful of donors was observed for around 5% of naive CD4, over 3% of naive CD8, roughly 2.3% of memory CD4, and roughly 0.4% of memory CD8 clonotypes. Pairwise subsampling led to the expectation that sequencing depth would affect the degree of clonotype sharing among donors.

The germline V gene sets CDR1 to SGHTA and CDR2 to FQGNSA. The CDR3 measures 14 amino acids from cysteine to phenylalanine. Just CDR3 DNA is preserved here, 42 bases in frame from base 1. V and J lose 4 bases and 2 bases, and a span of 11 bases separates them. This TCR was recovered from a man younger than 35 in good health. The chain is made from TRBV7-2 and TRBJ2-5, with TRBD2 as a weak D call on 5 bases. The source material was naive CD4+ T cells sorted from blood. Taken with the paper, the label for cell subset or site translates to: CD45RA+ positively selected. The CDR3 is CASSSPGIQETQYF. The nucleotide sequence is given as TGTGCCAGCAGCTCGCCGGGAATTCAAGAGACCCAGTACTTC.